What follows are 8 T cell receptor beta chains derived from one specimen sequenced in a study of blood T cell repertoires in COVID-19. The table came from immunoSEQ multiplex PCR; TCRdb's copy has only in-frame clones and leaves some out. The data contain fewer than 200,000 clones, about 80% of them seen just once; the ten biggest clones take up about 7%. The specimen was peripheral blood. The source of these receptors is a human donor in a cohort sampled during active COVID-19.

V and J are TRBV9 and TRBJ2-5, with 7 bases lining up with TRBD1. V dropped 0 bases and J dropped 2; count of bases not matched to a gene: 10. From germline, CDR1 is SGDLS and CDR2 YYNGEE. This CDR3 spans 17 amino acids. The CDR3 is CASSVAPSGQKQETQYF. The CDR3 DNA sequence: TGTGCCAGCAGCGTAGCCCCATCGGGACAGAAGCAAGAGACCCAGTACTTC.

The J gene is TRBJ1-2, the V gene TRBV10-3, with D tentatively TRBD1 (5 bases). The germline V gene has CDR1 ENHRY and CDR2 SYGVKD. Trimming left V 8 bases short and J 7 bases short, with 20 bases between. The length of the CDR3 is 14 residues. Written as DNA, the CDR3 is TGTGCCATCTCACCGAGCGACCGGGGGTCTGGCTACACCTTC. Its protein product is CAISPSDRGSGYTF.

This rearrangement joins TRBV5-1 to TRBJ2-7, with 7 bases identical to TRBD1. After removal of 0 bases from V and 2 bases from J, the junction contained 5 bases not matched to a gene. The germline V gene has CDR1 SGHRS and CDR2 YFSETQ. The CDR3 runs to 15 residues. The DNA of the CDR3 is TGCGCCAGCAGCTTGGGACAGGGTTTCGCCTACGAGCAGTACTTC. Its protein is CASSLGQGFAYEQYF. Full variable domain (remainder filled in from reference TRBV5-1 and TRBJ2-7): KAGVTQTPRYLIKTRGQQVTLSCSPISGHRSVSWYQQTPGQGLQFLFEYFSETQRNKGNFPGRFSGRQFSNSRSEMNVSTLELGDSALYLCASSLGQGFAYEQYFGPGTRLTVT.

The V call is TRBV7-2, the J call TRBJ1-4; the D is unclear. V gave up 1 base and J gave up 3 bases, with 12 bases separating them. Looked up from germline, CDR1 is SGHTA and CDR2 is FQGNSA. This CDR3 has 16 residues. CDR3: CASSLVGGSSNEKLFF. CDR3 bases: TGTGCCAGCAGCTTAGTAGGAGGGAGCTCTAATGAAAAACTGTTTTTT.

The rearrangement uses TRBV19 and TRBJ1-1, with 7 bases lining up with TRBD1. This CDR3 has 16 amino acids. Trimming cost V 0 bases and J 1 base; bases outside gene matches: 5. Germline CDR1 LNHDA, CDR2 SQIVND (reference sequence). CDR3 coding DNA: TGTGCCAGTAGTATAGACGACAGGGCATGGAACACTGAAGCTTTCTTT. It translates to CASSIDDRAWNTEAFF.

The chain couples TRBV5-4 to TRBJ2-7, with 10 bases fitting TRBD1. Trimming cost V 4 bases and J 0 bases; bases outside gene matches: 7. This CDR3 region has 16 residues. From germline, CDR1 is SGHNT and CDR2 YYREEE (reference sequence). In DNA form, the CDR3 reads TGTGCCAGCAGCGGAACCGGGACAGGGGACTCCTACGAGCAGTACTTC. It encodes CASSGTGTGDSYEQYF. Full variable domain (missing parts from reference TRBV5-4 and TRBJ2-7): ETGVTQSPTHLIKTRGQQVTLRCSSQSGHNTVSWYQQALGQGPQFIFQYYREEENGRGNFPPRFSGLQFPNYSSELNVNALELDDSALYLCASSGTGTGDSYEQYFGPGTRLTVT.

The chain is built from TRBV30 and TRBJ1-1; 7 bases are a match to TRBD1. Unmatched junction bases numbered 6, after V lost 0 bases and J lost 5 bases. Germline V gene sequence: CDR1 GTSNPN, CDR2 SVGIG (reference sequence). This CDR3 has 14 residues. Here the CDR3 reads CAWSVPRGLTEAFF. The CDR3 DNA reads TGTGCCTGGAGTGTACCGAGGGGGCTGACTGAAGCTTTCTTT. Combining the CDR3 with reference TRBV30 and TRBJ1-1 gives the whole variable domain SQTIHQWPATLVQPVGSPLSLECTVEGTSNPNLYWYRQAAGRGLQLLFYSVGIGQISSEVPQNLSASRPQDRQFILSSKKLLLSDSGFYLCAWSVPRGLTEAFFGQGTRLTVV.

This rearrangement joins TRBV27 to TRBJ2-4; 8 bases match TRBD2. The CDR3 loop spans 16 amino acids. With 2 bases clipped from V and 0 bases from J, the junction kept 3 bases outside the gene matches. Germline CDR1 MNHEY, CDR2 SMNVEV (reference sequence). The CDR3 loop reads CASSLTSGLAKNIQYF. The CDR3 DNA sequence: TGTGCCAGCAGTTTAACTAGCGGTCTAGCCAAAAACATTCAGTACTTC.